This TCR beta chain was recorded in a study of blood T cell repertoires in COVID-19. Study as a whole: Acute and convalescent COVID-19 samples came from the United States, Italy and Spain. T cells, B-cell-depleted T cells, or PBMCs provided the cDNA or gDNA that served as material.

Germline V gene sequence: CDR1 MNHEY, CDR2 SMNVEV (reference sequence). There are 14 residues in the CDR3. The V gene end was trimmed by 2 bases and the J gene end by 5 bases; junction bases not matched to a gene: 5. Authors' processing steps: Estimation of nucleated cell counts was performed using reference gene primer amplification. Clones were read by immunoSEQ multiplex PCR, and TCRdb kept only the in-frame ones, dropping some. V, J and clone size were drawn from that table, and D and trimming were deduced from the DNA. The data show some 670,000 clones, about nine tenths seen once. Sequenced: peripheral blood. This chain links TRBV27 with TRBJ2-7; 8 bases fit TRBD1. This sequence was found in a woman aged 18-35 years with acute or convalescent COVID-19. The CDR3 DNA follows: TGTGCCAGCAGTTTAGGCAGGGGGCTCGACGAGCAGTACTTC. The encoded protein is CASSLGRGLDEQYF.